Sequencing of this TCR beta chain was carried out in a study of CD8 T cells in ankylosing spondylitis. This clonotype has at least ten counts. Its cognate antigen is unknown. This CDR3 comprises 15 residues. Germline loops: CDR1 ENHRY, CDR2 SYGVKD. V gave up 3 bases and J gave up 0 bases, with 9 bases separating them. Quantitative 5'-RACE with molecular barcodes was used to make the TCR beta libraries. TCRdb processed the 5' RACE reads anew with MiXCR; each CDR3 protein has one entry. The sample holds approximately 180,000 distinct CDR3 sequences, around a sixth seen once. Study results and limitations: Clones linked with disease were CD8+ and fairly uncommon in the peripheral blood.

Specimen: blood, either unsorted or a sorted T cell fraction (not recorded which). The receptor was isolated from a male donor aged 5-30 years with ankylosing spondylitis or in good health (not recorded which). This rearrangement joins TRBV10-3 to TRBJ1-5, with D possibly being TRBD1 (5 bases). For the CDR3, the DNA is TGTGCCATCAGTGAACCGGGGCATAGCAATCAGCCCCAGCATTTT. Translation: CAISEPGHSNQPQHF.